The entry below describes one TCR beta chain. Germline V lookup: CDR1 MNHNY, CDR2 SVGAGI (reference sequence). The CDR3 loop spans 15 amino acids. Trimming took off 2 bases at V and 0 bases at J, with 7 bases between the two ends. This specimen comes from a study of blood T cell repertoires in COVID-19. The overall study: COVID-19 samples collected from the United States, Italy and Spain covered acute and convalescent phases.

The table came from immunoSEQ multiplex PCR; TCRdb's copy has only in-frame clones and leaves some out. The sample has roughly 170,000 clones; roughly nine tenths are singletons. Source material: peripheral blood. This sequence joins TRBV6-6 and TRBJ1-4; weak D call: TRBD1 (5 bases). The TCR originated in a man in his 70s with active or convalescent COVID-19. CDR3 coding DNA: TGTGCCAGCAGTTACAGGGGATCAACTAATGAAAAACTGTTTTTT. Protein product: CASSYRGSTNEKLFF.